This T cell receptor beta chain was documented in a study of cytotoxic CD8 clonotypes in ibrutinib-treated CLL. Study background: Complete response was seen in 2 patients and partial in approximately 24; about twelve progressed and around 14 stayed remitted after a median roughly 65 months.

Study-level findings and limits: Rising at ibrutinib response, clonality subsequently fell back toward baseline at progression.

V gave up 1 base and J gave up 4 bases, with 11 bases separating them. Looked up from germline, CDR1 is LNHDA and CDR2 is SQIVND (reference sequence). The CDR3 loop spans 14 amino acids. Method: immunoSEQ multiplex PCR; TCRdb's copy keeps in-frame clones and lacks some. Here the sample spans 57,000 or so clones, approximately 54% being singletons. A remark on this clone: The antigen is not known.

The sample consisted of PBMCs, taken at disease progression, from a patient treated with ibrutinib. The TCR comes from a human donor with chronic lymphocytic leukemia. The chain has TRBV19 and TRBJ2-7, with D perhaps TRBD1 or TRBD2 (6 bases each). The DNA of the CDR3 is TGTGCCAGTAGTATAGGGGGGGCACTTTACGAGCAGTACTTC. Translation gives CASSIGGALYEQYF. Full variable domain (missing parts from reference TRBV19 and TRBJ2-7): DGGITQSPKYLFRKEGQNVTLSCEQNLNHDAMYWYRQDPGQGLRLIYYSQIVNDFQKGDIAEGYSVSREKKESFPLTVTSAQKNPTAFYLCASSIGGALYEQYFGPGTRLTVT.